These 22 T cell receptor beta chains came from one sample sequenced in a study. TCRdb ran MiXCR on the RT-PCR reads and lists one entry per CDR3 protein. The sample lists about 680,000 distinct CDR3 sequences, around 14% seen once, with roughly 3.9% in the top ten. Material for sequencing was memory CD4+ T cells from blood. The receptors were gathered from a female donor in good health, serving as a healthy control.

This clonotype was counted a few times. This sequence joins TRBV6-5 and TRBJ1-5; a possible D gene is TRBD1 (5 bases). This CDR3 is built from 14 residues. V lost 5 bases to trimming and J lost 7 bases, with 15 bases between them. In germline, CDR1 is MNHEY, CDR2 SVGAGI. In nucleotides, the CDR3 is TGTGCCAGCAGTCCCGGACAAACTCTCCAGCCCCAGCATTTT. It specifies CASSPGQTLQPQHF.

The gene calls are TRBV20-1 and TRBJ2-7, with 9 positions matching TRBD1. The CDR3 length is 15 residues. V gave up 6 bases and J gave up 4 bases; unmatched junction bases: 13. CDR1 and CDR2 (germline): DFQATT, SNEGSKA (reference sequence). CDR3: CSARLRGTGTYEQYF. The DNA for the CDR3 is TGCAGTGCCCGACTTCGGGGGACAGGGACTTACGAGCAGTACTTC.

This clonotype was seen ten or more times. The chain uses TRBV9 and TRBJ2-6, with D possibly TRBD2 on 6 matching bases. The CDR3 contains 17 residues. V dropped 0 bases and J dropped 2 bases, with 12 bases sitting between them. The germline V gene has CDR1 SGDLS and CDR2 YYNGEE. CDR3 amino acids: CASSVGAGTTGANVLTF. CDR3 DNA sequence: TGTGCCAGCAGCGTAGGGGCGGGAACTACTGGGGCCAACGTCCTGACTTTC.

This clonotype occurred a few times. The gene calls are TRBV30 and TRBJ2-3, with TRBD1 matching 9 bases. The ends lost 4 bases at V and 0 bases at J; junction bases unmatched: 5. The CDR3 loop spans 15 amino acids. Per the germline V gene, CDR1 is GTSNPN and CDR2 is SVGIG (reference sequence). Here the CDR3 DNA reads TGTGCCTGGACTGGGACAGGGCATAGCACAGATACGCAGTATTTT. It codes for CAWTGTGHSTDTQYF. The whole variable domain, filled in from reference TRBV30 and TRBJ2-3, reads SQTIHQWPATLVQPVGSPLSLECTVEGTSNPNLYWYRQAAGRGLQLLFYSVGIGQISSEVPQNLSASRPQDRQFILSSKKLLLSDSGFYLCAWTGTGHSTDTQYFGPGTRLTVL.

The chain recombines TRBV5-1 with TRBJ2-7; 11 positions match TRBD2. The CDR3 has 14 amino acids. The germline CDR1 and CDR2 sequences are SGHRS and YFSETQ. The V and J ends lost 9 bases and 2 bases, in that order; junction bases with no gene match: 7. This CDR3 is CATRRGLAAYEQYF. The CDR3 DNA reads TGCGCCACTCGGAGGGGACTAGCGGCCTACGAGCAGTACTTC.

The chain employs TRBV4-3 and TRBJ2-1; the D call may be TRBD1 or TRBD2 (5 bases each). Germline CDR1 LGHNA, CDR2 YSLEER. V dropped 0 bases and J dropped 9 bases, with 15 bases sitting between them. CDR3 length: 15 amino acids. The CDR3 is CASSQDGTHLSEQFF. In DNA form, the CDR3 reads TGCGCCAGCAGCCAAGATGGGACCCACCTCAGTGAGCAGTTCTTC.

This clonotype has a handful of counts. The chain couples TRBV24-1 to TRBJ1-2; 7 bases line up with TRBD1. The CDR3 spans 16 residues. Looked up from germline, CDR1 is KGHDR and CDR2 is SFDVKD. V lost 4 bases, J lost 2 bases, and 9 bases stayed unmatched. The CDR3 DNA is TGTGCCACCAGTGACTCACGACAGGGTGGGAACTATGGCTACACCTTC. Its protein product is CATSDSRQGGNYGYTF.

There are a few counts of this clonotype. The CDR3 loop is CASSRGRYEQYF. CDR3 nucleotides: TGTGCCAGCAGTCGGGGCCGCTACGAGCAGTACTTC. The chain carries TRBV2 and TRBJ2-7, with D possibly being TRBD1 or TRBD2 (5 bases each). Germline V lookup: CDR1 SNHLY, CDR2 FYNNEI. CDR3 length: 12 amino acids. Trimming cost V 5 bases and J 3 bases, with 8 bases left between them.

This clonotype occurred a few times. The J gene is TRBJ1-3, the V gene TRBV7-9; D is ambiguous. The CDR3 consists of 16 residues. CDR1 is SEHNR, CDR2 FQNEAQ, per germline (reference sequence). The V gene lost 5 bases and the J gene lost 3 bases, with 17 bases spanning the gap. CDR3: CASSRNSGTIGNTIYF. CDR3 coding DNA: TGTGCCAGCAGCCGTAACTCTGGAACCATTGGAAACACCATATATTTT. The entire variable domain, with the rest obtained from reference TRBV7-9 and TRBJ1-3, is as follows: DTGVSQNPRHKITKRGQNVTFRCDPISEHNRLYWYRQTLGQGPEFLTYFQNEAQLEKSRLLSDRFSAERPKGSFSTLEIQRTEQGDSAMYLCASSRNSGTIGNTIYFGEGSWLTVV.

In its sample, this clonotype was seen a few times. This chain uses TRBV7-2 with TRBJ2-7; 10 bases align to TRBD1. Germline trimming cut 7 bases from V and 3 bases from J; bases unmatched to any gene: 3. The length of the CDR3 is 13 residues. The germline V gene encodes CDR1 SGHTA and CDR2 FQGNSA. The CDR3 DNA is TGTGCCAGCAAACGGGACAGGGGCTACGAGCAGTACTTC. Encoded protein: CASKRDRGYEQYF.

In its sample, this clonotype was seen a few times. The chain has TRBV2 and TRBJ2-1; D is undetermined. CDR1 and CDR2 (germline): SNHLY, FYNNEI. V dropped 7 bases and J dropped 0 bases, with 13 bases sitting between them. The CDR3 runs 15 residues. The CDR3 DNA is TGTGCCAGCACCTCGGGCTTAAGCTCCTACAATGAGCAGTTCTTC. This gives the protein CASTSGLSSYNEQFF.

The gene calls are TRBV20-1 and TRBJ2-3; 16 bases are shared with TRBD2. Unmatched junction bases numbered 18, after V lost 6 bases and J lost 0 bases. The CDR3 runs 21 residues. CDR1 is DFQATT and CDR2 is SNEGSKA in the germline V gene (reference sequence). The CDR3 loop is CSAHSPDRGLAGGLSTDTQYF. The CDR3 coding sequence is TGCAGTGCCCACTCGCCCGATAGGGGACTAGCGGGAGGGCTTAGCACAGATACGCAGTATTTT.

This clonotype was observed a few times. CDR3: CSASGGAVNEQFF. In DNA form, the CDR3 reads TGCAGTGCTAGCGGGGGGGCCGTCAATGAGCAGTTCTTC. This chain joins TRBV20-1 and TRBJ2-1; TRBD2 matches at 8 bases. Germline CDR1 DFQATT, CDR2 SNEGSKA (reference sequence). V lost 3 bases to trimming and J lost 6 bases; unmatched junction nucleotides: 4. The CDR3 contains 13 residues.

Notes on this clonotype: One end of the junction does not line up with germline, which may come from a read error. The CDR3: CASSETGQVRIF. The CDR3, as DNA: TGTGCCAGCAGTGAGACAGGTCAGGTTCGGATTTTT. V is TRBV2 and J is TRBJ1-4, with D tentatively TRBD1 (6 bases). From germline, CDR1 is SNHLY and CDR2 FYNNEI. This CDR3 contains 12 residues.

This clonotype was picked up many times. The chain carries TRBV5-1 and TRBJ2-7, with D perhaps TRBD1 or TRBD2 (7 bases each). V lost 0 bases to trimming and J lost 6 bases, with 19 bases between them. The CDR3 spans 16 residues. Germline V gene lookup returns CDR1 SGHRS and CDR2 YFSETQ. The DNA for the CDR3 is TGCGCCAGCAGCTTGGGTGGACAGGAAGCGGGGCGCGAGCAGTACTTC. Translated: CASSLGGQEAGREQYF.

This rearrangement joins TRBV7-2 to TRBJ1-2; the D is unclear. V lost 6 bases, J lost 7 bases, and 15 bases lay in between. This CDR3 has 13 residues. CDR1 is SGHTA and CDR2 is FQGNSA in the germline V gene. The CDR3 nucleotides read TGTGCCAGCAGTCCGGCCACTCCGCGTGGCTACACCTTC. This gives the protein CASSPATPRGYTF.

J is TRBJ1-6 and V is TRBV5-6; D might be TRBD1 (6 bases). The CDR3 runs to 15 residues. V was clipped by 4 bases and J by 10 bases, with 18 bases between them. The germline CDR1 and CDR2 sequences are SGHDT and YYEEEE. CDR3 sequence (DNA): TGTGCCAGCAGCCGAGGGGACACTTGGAGCTCACCCCTCCACTTT. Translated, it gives CASSRGDTWSSPLHF.

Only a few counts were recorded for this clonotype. The CDR3 DNA reads TGTGCCAGCTCACCCGATGGGGGGCCTCAGCCCCAGCATTTT. Its translation: CASSPDGGPQPQHF. This chain connects TRBV18 to TRBJ1-5, with TRBD1 as a possible D gene (6 bases). This CDR3 has 14 amino acids. Trimming removed 3 bases at V and 6 bases at J, with 12 bases between. The germline gives CDR1 KGHSH, CDR2 LQKENI. Looking up the rest from reference TRBV18 and TRBJ1-5 gives the full variable domain: NAGVMQNPRHLVRRRGQEARLRCSPMKGHSHVYWYRQLPEEGLKFMVYLQKENIIDESGMPKERFSAEFPKEGPSILRIQQVVRGDSAAYFCASSPDGGPQPQHFGDGTRLSIL.

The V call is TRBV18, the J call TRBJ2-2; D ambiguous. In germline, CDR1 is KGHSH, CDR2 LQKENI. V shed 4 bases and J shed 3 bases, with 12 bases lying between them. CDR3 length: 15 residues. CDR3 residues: CASSQGPPDTGELFF. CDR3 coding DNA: TGTGCCAGCTCACAGGGCCCACCAGACACCGGGGAGCTGTTTTTT.

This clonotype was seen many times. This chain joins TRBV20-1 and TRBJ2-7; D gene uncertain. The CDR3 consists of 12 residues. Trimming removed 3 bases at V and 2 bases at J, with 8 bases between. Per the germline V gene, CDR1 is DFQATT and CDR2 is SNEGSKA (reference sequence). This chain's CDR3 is CSASNTPYEQYF. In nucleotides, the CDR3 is TGCAGTGCTAGCAACACCCCCTACGAGCAGTACTTC.

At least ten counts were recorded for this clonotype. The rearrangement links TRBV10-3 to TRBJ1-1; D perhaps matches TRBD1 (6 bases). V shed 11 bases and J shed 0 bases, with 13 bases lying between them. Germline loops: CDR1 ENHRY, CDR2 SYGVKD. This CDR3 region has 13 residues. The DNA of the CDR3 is TGTGCCTCCCGACAGGATATGAACACTGAAGCTTTCTTT. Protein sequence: CASRQDMNTEAFF.

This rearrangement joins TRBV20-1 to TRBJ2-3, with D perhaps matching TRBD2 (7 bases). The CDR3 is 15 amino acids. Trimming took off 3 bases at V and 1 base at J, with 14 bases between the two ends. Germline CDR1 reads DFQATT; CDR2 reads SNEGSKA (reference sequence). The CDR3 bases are TGCAGTGCTAGGGGTGCGGGGGCAGGCACAGATACGCAGTATTTT. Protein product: CSARGAGAGTDTQYF.